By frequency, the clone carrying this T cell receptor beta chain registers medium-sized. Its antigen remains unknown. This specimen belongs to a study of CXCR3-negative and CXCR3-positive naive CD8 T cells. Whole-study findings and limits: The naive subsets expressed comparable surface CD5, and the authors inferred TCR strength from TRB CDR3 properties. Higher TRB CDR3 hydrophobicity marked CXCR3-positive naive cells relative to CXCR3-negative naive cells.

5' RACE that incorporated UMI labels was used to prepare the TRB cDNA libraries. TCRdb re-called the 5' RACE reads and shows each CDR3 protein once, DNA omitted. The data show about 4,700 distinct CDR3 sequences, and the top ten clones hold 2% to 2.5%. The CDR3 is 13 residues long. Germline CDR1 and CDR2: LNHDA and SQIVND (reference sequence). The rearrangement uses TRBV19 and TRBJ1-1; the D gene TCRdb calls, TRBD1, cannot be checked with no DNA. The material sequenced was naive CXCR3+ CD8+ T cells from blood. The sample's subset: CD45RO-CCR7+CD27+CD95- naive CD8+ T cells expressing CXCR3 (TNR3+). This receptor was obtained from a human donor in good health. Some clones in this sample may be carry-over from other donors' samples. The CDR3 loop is CASSPTVGTEAFF.